This T cell receptor (beta chain) was captured by sequencing in a study of blood T cell repertoires in COVID-19. Study at large: Acute and convalescent COVID-19 samples came from the United States, Italy and Spain. PBMCs, B-cell-depleted T cells, or T cells provided the cDNA or gDNA that made up the material.

This CDR3 is built from 17 residues. Germline trimming cut 1 base from V and 0 bases from J; bases unmatched to any gene: 6. CDR1 and CDR2 from the germline V gene are SEHNR and FQNEAQ (reference sequence). In the original analysis: Amplification of reference gene primers was used by the study to estimate nucleated cell counts. Libraries were prepared by immunoSEQ multiplex PCR; TCRdb keeps only in-frame clonotypes and omits some of them. The DNA was the basis for D and trimming; V, J and clone size are from that table. The data contain roughly 80,000 clones, roughly nine tenths of them singletons. The sequenced material came from peripheral blood. The chain is built from TRBV7-9 and TRBJ2-1, with 7 positions matching TRBD2. The clonotype comes from a man in his sixties with acute or convalescent COVID-19. The CDR3: CASSLGSSGSSYNEQFF. The CDR3 bases are TGTGCCAGCAGCTTAGGATCTAGCGGAAGCTCCTACAATGAGCAGTTCTTC.